These 13 T cell receptor beta chains came from one sample sequenced in a study of T cell changes during pregnancy in multiple sclerosis (dated by TCRdb to the late 2010s). Receptor libraries were prepared by the immunoSEQ multiplex PCR assay. TCRdb mirrors the immuneACCESS table, restricted to in-frame sequences. Some clones are absent from its copies; in checked studies, under half trace to an unresolved V gene, and the reason for the others is unknown. The sample table records under 30,000 clones; about 89% of these occur just once. About 3.3% of the sample belongs to the ten largest clones. The specimen comprised CD4+ T cells from peripheral blood mononuclear cells, sampled in the first trimester of pregnancy. These receptors were taken from a female donor in good health, enrolled as a control in a pregnancy study.

The chain couples TRBV4-3 to TRBJ2-5; a possible D gene is TRBD1 (6 bases). V was trimmed by 1 base and J by 4 bases, leaving 10 bases between them. CDR1 LGHNA and CDR2 YSLEER come from the germline V gene. CDR3 length: 14 amino acids. CDR3: CASSQGGPGETQYF. In DNA, the CDR3 is TGCGCCAGCAGCCAAGGGGGGCCAGGAGAGACCCAGTACTTC.

V and J are TRBV5-1 and TRBJ2-5, with TRBD2 matching over 10 bases. The CDR3 is 16 residues long. CDR1 and CDR2 (germline): SGHRS, YFSETQ. The V gene end was trimmed by 3 bases and the J gene end by 0 bases; junction bases not matched to a gene: 5. The CDR3 protein is CASSSGTSEYQETQYF. CDR3 bases: TGCGCCAGCAGCTCCGGGACTAGCGAGTACCAAGAGACCCAGTACTTC.

The chain links TRBV2 to TRBJ1-6, with 7 bases that match TRBD1. The CDR3 totals 13 residues. The ends lost 6 bases at V and 9 bases at J; junction bases unmatched: 5. The V gene's germline CDR1 is SNHLY and CDR2 FYNNEI. The CDR3 here is CASRPDRVSPLHF. CDR3 sequence (DNA): TGTGCCAGCAGACCCGACAGGGTTTCACCCCTCCACTTT.

The chain joins TRBV28 to TRBJ2-5; 10 bases align to TRBD1. This CDR3 has 18 amino acids. V was pared by 4 bases and J by 4 bases, with 15 bases of the junction left unmatched. Germline V CDR1 and CDR2: MDHEN, SYDVKM. CDR3 sequence reads: CASSSKVPGQGTVETQYF. The CDR3 coding sequence is TGTGCCAGCAGTTCGAAAGTCCCGGGACAGGGGACAGTAGAGACCCAGTACTTC.

The chain is built from TRBV28 and TRBJ2-1, with 8 bases identical to TRBD2. V lost 6 bases and J lost 5; bases outside the gene matches: 9. The CDR3 has 15 residues. Germline CDR1 and CDR2: MDHEN and SYDVKM. Here the CDR3 DNA reads TGTGCCAGCAGCCGCTTCGCGGGAGGCCACAATGAGCAGTTCTTC. Encoded protein: CASSRFAGGHNEQFF.

This sequence joins TRBV5-1 and TRBJ2-7; TRBD1 is a possible D gene (5 bases). V lost 1 base and J 3 bases, leaving 5 bases between the germline ends. This CDR3 is built from 12 residues. Germline CDR1 SGHRS, CDR2 YFSETQ. CDR3 residues: CASSLRGYEQYF. CDR3 nucleotides: TGCGCCAGCAGCTTGAGGGGCTACGAGCAGTACTTC.

The V call is TRBV5-6, the J call TRBJ1-5; 11 bases agree with TRBD1. This CDR3 has 18 residues. Germline V gene sequence: CDR1 SGHDT, CDR2 YYEEEE. The V gene end was trimmed by 3 bases and the J gene end by 1 base; junction bases not matched to a gene: 9. As DNA, the CDR3 is TGTGCCAGCAGCTGGACAGGGGGCGCGTTGTTCAGCAATCAGCCCCAGCATTTT. Its translation: CASSWTGGALFSNQPQHF.

The chain employs TRBV7-2 and TRBJ1-2, with a possible D match to TRBD1 (6 bases). CDR3 length: 12 amino acids. Trimming pared 5 bases from V and 8 bases from J, leaving 12 bases between. Per germline, CDR1 SGHTA and CDR2 FQGNSA. CDR3 nucleotide sequence: TGTGCCAGCAGCCTAGAGGGGGTGGGCTACACCTTC. This translates into CASSLEGVGYTF.

The chain recombines TRBV4-2 with TRBJ1-5; 12 positions agree with TRBD1. The CDR3 contains 16 residues. Germline trimming cut 1 base from V and 6 bases from J; bases unmatched to any gene: 4. CDR1 is LGHNA, CDR2 YNFKEQ, per germline. The CDR3 protein is CASSQGDRGLGQPQHF. For the CDR3, the DNA is TGTGCCAGCAGCCAAGGGGACAGGGGGCTTGGTCAGCCCCAGCATTTT.

The chain uses TRBV29-1 and TRBJ1-1, with TRBD1 identical over 9 bases. Germline CDR1 reads SQVTM; CDR2 reads ANQGSEA. The CDR3 runs 14 residues. Losses at the gene ends were 4 bases for V and 5 bases for J; bases not matched to a gene: 8. CDR3 in DNA: TGCAGCGTTGCCCTAGGGACAGGGACGACTGAAGCTTTCTTT. It encodes CSVALGTGTTEAFF.

This clone has a handful of counts. The CDR3 sequence is CASSPEGTGGIVLETQYF. The CDR3 DNA sequence: TGTGCCAGCAGCCCGGAAGGGACAGGGGGTATTGTATTAGAGACCCAGTACTTC. The genes are TRBV4-2 and TRBJ2-5; 11 positions agree with TRBD1. With V trimmed by 4 bases and J by 4 bases, 14 bases remained unmatched. The CDR3 is 18 amino acids. From germline, CDR1 is LGHNA and CDR2 YNFKEQ.

The J gene is TRBJ1-1, the V gene TRBV11-3, with D tentatively TRBD1 (6 bases). The ends were cut back, 6 bases at V and 3 bases at J, with 11 bases in the middle. Germline V gene data show CDR1 as SGHNT and CDR2 as YENEEA. The CDR3 has 13 amino acids. The CDR3 DNA is TGTGCCAGCAGTTCTAACAGGGACACTGAAGCTTTCTTT. Residues: CASSSNRDTEAFF.

The chain couples TRBV14 to TRBJ2-7, with D possibly TRBD1 on 6 matching bases. The V gene lost 4 bases and the J gene lost 5 bases, with 18 bases spanning the gap. Germline V gene data show CDR1 as SGHDN and CDR2 as FVKESK. This CDR3 contains 15 residues. As DNA, the CDR3 is TGTGCCAGCAGCCGCACAGGGATAACTGGAGACGAGCAGTACTTC. Its protein is CASSRTGITGDEQYF.